This TCR beta chain derives from a study of cytomegalovirus exposure and HLA in healthy donors. Though nominally healthy at sampling, donors likely had unrecorded immune exposures. The study, taken as a whole, reports: The productive fraction for most TCR beta V segments was about 87% or about 30% in an earlier analysis. Among immune exposure information, only CMV serostatus was available. HLA alleles were associated with roughly 15,000 TCR beta sequences in a later analysis at 0.05 false discovery rate.

PCR primers comprised 60 Vbeta and 13 Jbeta primers. Repertoires were generated with immunoSEQ multiplex PCR, while TCRdb's copy carries only in-frame clones and drops some. The table includes under 200,000 clones, around 80% detected once. Points on this clone: Its antigen remains unknown.

The CDR3 runs 16 residues. The ends were cut back, 4 bases at V and 6 bases at J, with 22 bases in the middle. Germline lookup yields CDR1 SGHRS and CDR2 YFSETQ. The chain couples TRBV5-1 to TRBJ2-5; perhaps TRBD1 as D (5 bases). The sequenced material came from PBMCs. The sequence derives from a male donor in good health and CMV-seropositive. CDR3 DNA: TGCGCCAGCAGCCCGCAGGGCTTAAAAGAAGGAAAGACCCAGTACTTC. It specifies CASSPQGLKEGKTQYF. Combining the CDR3 with reference TRBV5-1 and TRBJ2-5 gives the whole variable domain KAGVTQTPRYLIKTRGQQVTLSCSPISGHRSVSWYQQTPGQGLQFLFEYFSETQRNKGNFPGRFSGRQFSNSRSEMNVSTLELGDSALYLCASSPQGLKEGKTQYFGPGTRLLVL.